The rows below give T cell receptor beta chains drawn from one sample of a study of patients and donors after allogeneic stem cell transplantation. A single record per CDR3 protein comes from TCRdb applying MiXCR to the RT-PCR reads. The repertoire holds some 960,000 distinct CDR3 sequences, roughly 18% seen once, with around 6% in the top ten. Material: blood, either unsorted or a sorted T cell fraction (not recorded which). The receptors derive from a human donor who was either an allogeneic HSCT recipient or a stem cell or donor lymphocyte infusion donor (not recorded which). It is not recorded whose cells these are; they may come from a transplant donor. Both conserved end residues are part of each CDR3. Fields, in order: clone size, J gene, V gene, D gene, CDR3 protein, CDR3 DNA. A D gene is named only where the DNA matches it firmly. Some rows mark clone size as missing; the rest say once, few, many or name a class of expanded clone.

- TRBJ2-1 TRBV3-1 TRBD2 CASSSNRSGRLSYNEQFF TGTGCCAGCAGCTCCAACCGTAGCGGGAGGCTCTCCTACAATGAGCAGTTCTTC
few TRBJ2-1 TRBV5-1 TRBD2 CASSLVLAGGHGEQFF TGCGCCAGCAGCTTGGTATTAGCGGGGGGGCATGGTGAGCAGTTCTTC
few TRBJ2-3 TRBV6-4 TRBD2 CASSASGMSTDTQYF TGTGCCAGCAGTGCGAGCGGGATGAGCACAGATACGCAGTATTTT
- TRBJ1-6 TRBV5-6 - CASSLPGDYNSPLHF TGTGCCAGCAGCTTGCCGGGGGATTATAATTCACCCCTCCACTTT
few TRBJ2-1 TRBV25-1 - CASSWDPYEDNEQFF TGTGCCAGCAGTTGGGACCCATACGAGGACAATGAGCAGTTCTTC
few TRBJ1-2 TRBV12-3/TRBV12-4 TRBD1 CASSPDRVVGYTF TGTGCCAGCAGCCCAGACAGGGTAGTCGGCTACACCTTC
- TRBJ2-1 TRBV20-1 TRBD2 CSASLSGSSYNEQFF TGCAGTGCTAGCTTGAGCGGGAGCTCCTACAATGAGCAGTTCTTC
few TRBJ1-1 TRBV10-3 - CAISDSQNTEAFF TGTGCCATATCCGACAGCCAGAACACTGAAGCTTTCTTT
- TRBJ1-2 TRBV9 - CASSAPLGGYTF TGTGCCAGCAGCGCCCCACTAGGCGGCTACACCTTC
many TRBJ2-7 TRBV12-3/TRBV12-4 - CASRPGSSYEQYF TGTGCCAGCAGGCCCGGGAGCTCCTACGAGCAGTACTTC
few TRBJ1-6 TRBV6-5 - CASSSGPQPLHF TGTGCCAGCAGCTCCGGACCTCAACCCCTCCACTTT
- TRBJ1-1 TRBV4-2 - CASSQDRTDLNTEAFF TGTGCCAGCAGCCAAGATCGGACGGACTTGAACACTGAAGCTTTCTTT
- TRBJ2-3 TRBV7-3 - CASSATPGGPSTDTQYF TGTGCCAGCAGCGCGACTCCCGGGGGGCCTAGTACAGATACGCAGTATTTT
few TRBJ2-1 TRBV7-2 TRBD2 CASSLQAGVGNEQFF TGTGCCAGCAGCTTGCAAGCGGGAGTAGGTAATGAGCAGTTCTTC
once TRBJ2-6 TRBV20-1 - CSARARSSGANVLTF TGCAGTGCTAGAGCGCGGAGCTCTGGGGCCAACGTCCTGACTTTC
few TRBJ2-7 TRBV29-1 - CSVETGIGNYEQYF TGCAGCGTTGAAACGGGGATTGGGAACTACGAGCAGTACTTC
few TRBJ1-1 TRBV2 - CASDPQGTEAFF TGTGCCAGCGACCCCCAGGGCACTGAAGCTTTCTTT
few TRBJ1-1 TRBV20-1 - CSALGRGTEAFF TGCAGTGCCCTCGGCAGAGGCACTGAAGCTTTCTTT
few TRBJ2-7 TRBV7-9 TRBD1 CASSLAGTGGRDEQYF TGTGCCAGCAGCTTAGCCGGGACAGGGGGCAGAGACGAGCAGTACTTC
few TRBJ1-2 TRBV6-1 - CASRRDPGAGYTF TGTGCCAGCAGGAGAGATCCGGGGGCGGGCTACACCTTC
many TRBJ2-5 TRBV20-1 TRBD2 CSARVLAGGETQYF TGCAGTGCTAGAGTCCTAGCGGGGGGGGAGACCCAGTACTTC
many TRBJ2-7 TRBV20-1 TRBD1 CSARSPRDRVSYEQYF TGCAGTGCTAGATCCCCCCGGGACAGGGTCTCCTACGAGCAGTACTTC
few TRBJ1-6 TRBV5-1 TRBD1 CASRGQTNNSPLHF TGCGCCAGCAGGGGACAGACAAATAATTCACCCCTCCACTTT
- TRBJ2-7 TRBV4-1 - CASSPPGTSNRGEQYF TGCGCCAGCAGCCCTCCTGGGACTAGTAACAGGGGCGAGCAGTACTTC
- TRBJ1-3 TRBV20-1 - CSARRQPSGNTIYF TGCAGTGCTAGAAGGCAGCCCTCTGGAAACACCATATATTTT
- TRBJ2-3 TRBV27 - CASRLVPQIDTQYF TGTGCCAGCAGACTAGTTCCACAAATAGATACGCAGTATTTT
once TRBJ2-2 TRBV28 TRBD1 CASSLGRGLDTGELFF TGTGCCAGCAGTTTGGGCAGGGGGCTCGACACCGGGGAGCTGTTTTTT
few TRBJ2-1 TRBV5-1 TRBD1 CASTKNLDRDSSYNEQFF TGCGCCAGCACGAAAAATCTAGACAGGGACAGCTCCTACAATGAGCAGTTCTTC